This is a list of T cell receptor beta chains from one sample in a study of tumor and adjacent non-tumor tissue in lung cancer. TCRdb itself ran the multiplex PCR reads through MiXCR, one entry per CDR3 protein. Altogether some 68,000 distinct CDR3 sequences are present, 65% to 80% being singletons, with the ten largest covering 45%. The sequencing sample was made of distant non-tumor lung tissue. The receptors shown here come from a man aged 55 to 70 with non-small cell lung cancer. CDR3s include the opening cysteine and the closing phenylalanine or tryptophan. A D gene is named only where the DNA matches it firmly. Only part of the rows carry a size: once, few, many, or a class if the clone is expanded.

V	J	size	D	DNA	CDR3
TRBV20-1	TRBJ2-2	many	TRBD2	TGCAGTGCTAGGGGACTAGAATCCGGGGAGCTGTTTTTT	CSARGLESGELFF
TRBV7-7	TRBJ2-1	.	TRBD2	TGTGCTAGCAGTCCGGAGGTAGCGGGAGGTAGCGGTGAGCAGTTCTTC	CASSPEVAGGSGEQFF
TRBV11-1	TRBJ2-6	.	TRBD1	TGCACCGGCAGTCGGACAGGGAGGCCTTCTGGGGCCAACGTCCTGACTTTC	CTGSRTGRPSGANVLTF
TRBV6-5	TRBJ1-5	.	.	TGTGTCAACAGTTACTCCGCAGTGACCCGAGACCAGCCCCAGCATTTT	CVNSYSAVTRDQPQHF
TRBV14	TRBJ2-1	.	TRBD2	TGTGCCAACAGCCAGGCTAGCGGGGAAAAGCAGCAGTTCTTC	CANSQASGEKQQFF
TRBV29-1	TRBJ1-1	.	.	TGCAGGGTTCGGGGCACCACCATCACTGGAGCTTTCTTT	CRVRGTTITGAFF
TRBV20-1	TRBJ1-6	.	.	TGCAGTGCTAGTATGCCGGGACTGGGAACCTCCTATAATTCTCCCCTCCACTTT	CSASMPGLGTSYNSPLHF
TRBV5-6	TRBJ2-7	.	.	TGTACCAGCAGCTTATCCGGGGAGTCCTACGAGCTGTACTTC	CTSSLSGESYELYF
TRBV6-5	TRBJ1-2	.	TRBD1	TGTGGCAGCATTCGACAGGGTAGGAATAACTATGGCTACACTTTC	CGSIRQGRNNYGYTF
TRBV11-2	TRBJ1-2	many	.	TGTGCCAGCAGCAAACTCTCAGCTAACTATGGCTACACCTTC	CASSKLSANYGYTF
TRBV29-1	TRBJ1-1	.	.	TGCAGCGCCTCGGTAGGGAGGGACACTGAAACTTTCTTT	CSASVGRDTETFF
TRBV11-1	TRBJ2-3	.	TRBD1	TGTGCCAGCGGTCCCGGGACAGGGTTCTTAGATACGCAGTATTTT	CASGPGTGFLDTQYF
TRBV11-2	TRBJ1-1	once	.	TGTGCCAGCAGCTTAGACACGGTCCGAGCCTTCTTT	CASSLDTVRAFF
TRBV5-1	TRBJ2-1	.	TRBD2	TGCGCCGGCAGGAACGTTTGGACTAGCGGGAGTCGGAATGAGCAGTCCTTC	CAGRNVWTSGSRNEQSF
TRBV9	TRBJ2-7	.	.	TGTGCCAGCAGCGTGGCAGGGAGTGGGGATTACGAGCAGTACTTC	CASSVAGSGDYEQYF
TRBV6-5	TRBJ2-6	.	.	TGTGCCAGCAGTTATCGTCGCCCCCCTCAAAGCTGGGCCAACGTCCTGACTTTC	CASSYRRPPQSWANVLTF
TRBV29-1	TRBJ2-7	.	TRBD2	TGCAGCGTGGAGACTAGCGGGAATTTCAGTTCCTACAAGCAGTACTTC	CSVETSGNFSSYKQYF
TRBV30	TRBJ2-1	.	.	TGTGTCTGGAGTCCCTCGATGGCTATCGGTGCGGGACAGTTCTTC	CVWSPSMAIGAGQFF
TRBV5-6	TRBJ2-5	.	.	TGTACCAGCAGCTTGGGGGGCACACACAGGGTGCGGGCCCAGTGCTTC	CTSSLGGTHRVRAQCF
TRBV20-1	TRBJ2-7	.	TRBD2	TGCAGTGCTGCAGGGACTTGCGGGAGATTCGACGAGCAGTACTTC	CSAAGTCGRFDEQYF
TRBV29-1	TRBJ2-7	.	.	TGCTGCGCGAGGTCGGAGGCCTCATACGAGCAGTACTTC	CCARSEASYEQYF
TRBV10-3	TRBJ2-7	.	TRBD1	TGTGCCAACAGCGAACCCGGGACAGGTTCAACTTACGAGCAGTACTTC	CANSEPGTGSTYEQYF
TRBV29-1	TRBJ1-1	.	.	TGCAGTTTTGGTGGAGGGGAGAACACTGAAGCTTTCTTT	CSFGGGENTEAFF
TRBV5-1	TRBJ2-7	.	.	TGCGCCAGCAGCTTGATGGACAACGTGCAGTACTTC	CASSLMDNVQYF
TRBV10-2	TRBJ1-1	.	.	TGCGCCAGCTGGGACGGTAACACTGAAGCTTTCTTT	CASWDGNTEAFF
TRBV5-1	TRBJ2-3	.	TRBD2	TGCGCCGGCGGAGGGACTAGCGGGACTAAGCCAGATACGCAGTATTTT	CAGGGTSGTKPDTQYF
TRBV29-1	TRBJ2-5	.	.	TGCAGCCTTACAGGGAGTACAGAGACCCTGTGCTTC	CSLTGSTETLCF
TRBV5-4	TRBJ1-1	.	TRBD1	TGTGTCTGCGGGGGACAGAGGAACACTGAAGCTTTCTTT	CVCGGQRNTEAFF
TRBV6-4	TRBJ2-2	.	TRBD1	TGTGCCAGCAGTTACTCCCCTGTGGACAGGCCCACCGGGGAGCTGTTTTTT	CASSYSPVDRPTGELFF
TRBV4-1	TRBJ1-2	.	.	TGCGCCAGCAGCATTGACCGGGACAACCACTATGGCTACACATTC	CASSIDRDNHYGYTF
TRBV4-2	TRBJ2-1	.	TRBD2	TGTTCCAGCAGCCAAGATTTAGCGGGAGGGCCCTCTTCCAGTGAGCAGTTCTTC	CSSSQDLAGGPSSSEQFF
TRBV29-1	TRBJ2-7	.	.	TGCAGCGCCAGGAACAGGGCTAGAGCAGGCCACGAGCAGTACTTC	CSARNRARAGHEQYF
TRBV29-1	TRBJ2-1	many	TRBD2	TGCAGCGTTGAAGGGCCTAGCGGGAGGGGAGGTGAGCAGTTCTTC	CSVEGPSGRGGEQFF
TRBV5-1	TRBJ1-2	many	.	TGCGCCAGCAGCTTGGAAGGCAGCAGGGGTAACTATGGCTACACCTTC	CASSLEGSRGNYGYTF
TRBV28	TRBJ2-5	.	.	TGTGCCAGCAGTTTATTTAGGGGGAGGGCCAGAGAGGCCCAGTACTTC	CASSLFRGRAREAQYF
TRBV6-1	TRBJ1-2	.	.	TGTGCCAGCAACAGAGGGGACGGAGCTTTATATAGCTACACCTTC	CASNRGDGALYSYTF
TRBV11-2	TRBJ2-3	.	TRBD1	TGTGCCAACAGCTTGCAGGGGGCGCAGATGTCAGATACGCAGTATTTT	CANSLQGAQMSDTQYF
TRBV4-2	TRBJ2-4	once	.	TGTGTCAGCAGCCAAGATCACGGCGGGAACATTCAGTACTTC	CVSSQDHGGNIQYF
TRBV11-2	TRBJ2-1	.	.	TGTGCCAGCAGCCCGGACACAATCTACAATGAGCAGTTCTTC	CASSPDTIYNEQFF
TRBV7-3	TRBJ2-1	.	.	TGTGCCAGCAGCTTACCGGTGGGAAGTCGGGGATACGATGAGCAGTTCTTC	CASSLPVGSRGYDEQFF
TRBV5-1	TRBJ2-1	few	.	TGCGCCAGCAGCCGTGACATGTCCTACAATGAGCAGTTCTTC	CASSRDMSYNEQFF
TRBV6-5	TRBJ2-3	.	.	TGTGCCAGTAGCCCAGATGGACCTAAGCAGTATTTT	CASSPDGPKQYF
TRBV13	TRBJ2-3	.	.	TGTGCCAGCAGCTTAGCTAGACAGGACATAGATACGCAGTATTTT	CASSLARQDIDTQYF
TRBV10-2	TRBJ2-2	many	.	TGCGCCAGCAGCCAGGGGCTAAACACCGGGGAGCTGTTTTTT	CASSQGLNTGELFF
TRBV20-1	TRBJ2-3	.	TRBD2	TGCAGTGCCGAACAAAGCGGGAGGGCCTGGCCAGATACACAGTATTTT	CSAEQSGRAWPDTQYF
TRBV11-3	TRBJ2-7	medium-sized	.	TGTGCCAGCAGCTTAGCGGGCTACGAGCAGTACTTC	CASSLAGYEQYF